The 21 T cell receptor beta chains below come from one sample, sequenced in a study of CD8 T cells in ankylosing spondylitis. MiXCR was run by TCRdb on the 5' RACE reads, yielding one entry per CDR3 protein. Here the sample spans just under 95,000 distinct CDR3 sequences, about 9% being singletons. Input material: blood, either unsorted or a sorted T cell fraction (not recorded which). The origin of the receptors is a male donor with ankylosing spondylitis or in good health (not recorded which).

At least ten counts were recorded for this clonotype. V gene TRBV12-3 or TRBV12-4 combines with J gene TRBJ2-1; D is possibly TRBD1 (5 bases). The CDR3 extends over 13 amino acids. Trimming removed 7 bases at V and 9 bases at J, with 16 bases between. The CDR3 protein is CASNPSAQGEQFF. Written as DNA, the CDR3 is TGTGCCAGCAACCCGTCCGCCCAGGGTGAGCAGTTCTTC.

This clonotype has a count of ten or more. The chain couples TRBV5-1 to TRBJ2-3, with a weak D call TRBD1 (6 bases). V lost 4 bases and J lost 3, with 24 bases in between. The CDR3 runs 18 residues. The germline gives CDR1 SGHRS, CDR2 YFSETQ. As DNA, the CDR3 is TGCGCCAGCAGCGCCTACAGGGCAGACATAATGGTGACAGATACGCAGTATTTT. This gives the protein CASSAYRADIMVTDTQYF. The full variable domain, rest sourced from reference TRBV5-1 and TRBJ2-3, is KAGVTQTPRYLIKTRGQQVTLSCSPISGHRSVSWYQQTPGQGLQFLFEYFSETQRNKGNFPGRFSGRQFSNSRSEMNVSTLELGDSALYLCASSAYRADIMVTDTQYFGPGTRLTVL.

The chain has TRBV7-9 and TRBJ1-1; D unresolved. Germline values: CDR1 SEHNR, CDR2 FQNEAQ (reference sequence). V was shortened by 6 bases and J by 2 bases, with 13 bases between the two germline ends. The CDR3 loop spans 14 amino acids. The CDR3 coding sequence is TGTGCCAGCAGGTCACTTTCGGGAAACACTGAAGCTTTCTTT. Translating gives CASRSLSGNTEAFF.

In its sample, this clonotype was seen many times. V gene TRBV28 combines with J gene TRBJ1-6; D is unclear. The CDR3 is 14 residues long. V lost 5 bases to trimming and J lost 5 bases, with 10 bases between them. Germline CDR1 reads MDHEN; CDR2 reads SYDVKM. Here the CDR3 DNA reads TGTGCCAGCAGTAGCAGCCAGGATAATTCACCCCTCCACTTT. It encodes CASSSSQDNSPLHF. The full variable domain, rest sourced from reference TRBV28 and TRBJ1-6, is DVKVTQSSRYLVKRTGEKVFLECVQDMDHENMFWYRQDPGLGLRLIYFSYDVKMKEKGDIPEGYSVSREKKERFSLILESASTNQTSMYLCASSSSQDNSPLHFGNGTRLTVT.

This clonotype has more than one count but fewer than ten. DNA of the CDR3: TGCAGCGACGATACAGGGTACGGCTACACCTTC. As protein: CSDDTGYGYTF. The gene calls are TRBV29-1 and TRBJ1-2, with D maybe TRBD1 (6 bases). Germline V gene data show CDR1 as SQVTM and CDR2 as ANQGSEA. The CDR3 runs 11 residues. V was trimmed by 7 bases and J by 8 bases, leaving 14 bases between them.

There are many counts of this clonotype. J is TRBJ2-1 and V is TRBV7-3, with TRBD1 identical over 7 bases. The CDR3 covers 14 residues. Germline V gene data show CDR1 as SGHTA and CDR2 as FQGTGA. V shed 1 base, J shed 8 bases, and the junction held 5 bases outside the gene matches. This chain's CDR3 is CASSLSDRVDEQFF. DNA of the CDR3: TGTGCCAGCAGCTTAAGTGACAGGGTGGATGAGCAGTTCTTC.

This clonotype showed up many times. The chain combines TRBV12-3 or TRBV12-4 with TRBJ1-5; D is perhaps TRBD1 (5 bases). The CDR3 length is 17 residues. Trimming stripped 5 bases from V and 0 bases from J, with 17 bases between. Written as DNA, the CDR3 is TGTGCCAGCAGTACGGGGACTTTGGGACCTAGCAATCAGCCCCAGCATTTT. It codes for CASSTGTLGPSNQPQHF.

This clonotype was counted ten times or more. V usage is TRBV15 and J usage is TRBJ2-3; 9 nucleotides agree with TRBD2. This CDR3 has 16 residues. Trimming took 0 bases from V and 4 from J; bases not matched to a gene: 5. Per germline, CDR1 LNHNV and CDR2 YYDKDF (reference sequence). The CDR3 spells CATSREVSGGPDTQYF. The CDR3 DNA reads TGTGCCACCAGCAGAGAAGTTAGCGGGGGACCAGATACGCAGTATTTT.

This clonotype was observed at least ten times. Here the CDR3 DNA reads TGCAGCGTCCTCCTTAACACCGGGGAGCTGTTTTTT. This sequence encodes CSVLLNTGELFF. The rearrangement joins TRBV29-1 to TRBJ2-2; D remains unclear. The CDR3 totals 12 residues. The V gene lost 6 bases and the J gene lost 2 bases, with 7 bases spanning the gap. The germline V gene encodes CDR1 SQVTM and CDR2 ANQGSEA.

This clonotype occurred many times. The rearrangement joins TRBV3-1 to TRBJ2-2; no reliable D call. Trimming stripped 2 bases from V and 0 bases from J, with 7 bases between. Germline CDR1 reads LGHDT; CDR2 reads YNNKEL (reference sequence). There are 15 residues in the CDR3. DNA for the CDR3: TGTGCCAGCAGCCAACGACCCGCGAACACCGGGGAGCTGTTTTTT. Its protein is CASSQRPANTGELFF.

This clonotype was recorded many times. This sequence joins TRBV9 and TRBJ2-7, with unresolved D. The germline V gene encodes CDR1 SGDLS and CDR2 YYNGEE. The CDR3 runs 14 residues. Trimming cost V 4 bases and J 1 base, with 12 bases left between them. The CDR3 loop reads CASSKRFESYEQYF. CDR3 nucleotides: TGTGCCAGCAGCAAACGGTTCGAGTCCTACGAGCAGTACTTC.

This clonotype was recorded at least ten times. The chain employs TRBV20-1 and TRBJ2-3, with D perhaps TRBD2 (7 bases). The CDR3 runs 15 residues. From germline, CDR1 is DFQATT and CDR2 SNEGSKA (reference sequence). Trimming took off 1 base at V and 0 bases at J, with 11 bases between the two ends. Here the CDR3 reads CSARGAGASTDTQYF. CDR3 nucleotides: TGCAGTGCTAGAGGGGCGGGGGCCAGCACAGATACGCAGTATTTT.

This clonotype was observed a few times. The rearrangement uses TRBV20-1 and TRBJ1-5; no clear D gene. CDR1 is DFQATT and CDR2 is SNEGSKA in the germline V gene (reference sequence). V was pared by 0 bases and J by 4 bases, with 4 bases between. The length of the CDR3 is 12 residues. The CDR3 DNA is TGCAGTGCTAGAGATCAGAATCAGCCCCAGCATTTT. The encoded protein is CSARDQNQPQHF.

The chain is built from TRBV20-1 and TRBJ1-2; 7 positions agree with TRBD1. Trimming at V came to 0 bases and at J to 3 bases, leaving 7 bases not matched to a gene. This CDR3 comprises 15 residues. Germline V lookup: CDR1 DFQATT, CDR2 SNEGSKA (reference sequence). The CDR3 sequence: CSARDPRTGDYGYTF. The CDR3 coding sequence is TGCAGTGCTAGAGATCCCAGGACAGGAGACTATGGCTACACCTTC.

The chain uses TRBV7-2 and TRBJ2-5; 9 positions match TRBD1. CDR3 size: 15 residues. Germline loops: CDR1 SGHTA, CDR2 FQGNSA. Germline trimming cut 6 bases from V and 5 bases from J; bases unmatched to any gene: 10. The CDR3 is CASRAGTGMGETQYF. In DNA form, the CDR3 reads TGTGCCAGCAGAGCCGGGACAGGGATGGGGGAGACCCAGTACTTC.

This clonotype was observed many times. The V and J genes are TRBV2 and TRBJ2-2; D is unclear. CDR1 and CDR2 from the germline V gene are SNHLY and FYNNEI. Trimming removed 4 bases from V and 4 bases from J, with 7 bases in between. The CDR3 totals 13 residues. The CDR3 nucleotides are TGTGCCAGCAGTGGTTATACCACCGGGGAGCTGTTTTTT. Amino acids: CASSGYTTGELFF.

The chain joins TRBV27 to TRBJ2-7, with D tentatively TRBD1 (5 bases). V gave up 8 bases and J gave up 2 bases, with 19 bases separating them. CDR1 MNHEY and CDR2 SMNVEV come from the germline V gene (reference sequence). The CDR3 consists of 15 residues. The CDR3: CASGHRQMNAYEQYF. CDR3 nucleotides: TGTGCCAGCGGCCACCGACAGATGAATGCCTACGAGCAGTACTTC.

CDR3 protein: CTFSFRDPLSASYNEQFF. CDR3 nucleotides: TGTACCTTCAGTTTCCGGGACCCCCTTTCGGCCTCCTACAATGAGCAGTTCTTC. The chain uses TRBV3-1 and TRBJ2-1; D could derive from TRBD1 or TRBD2 (5 bases each). This CDR3 contains 18 residues. Looked up from germline, CDR1 is LGHDT and CDR2 is YNNKEL (reference sequence).

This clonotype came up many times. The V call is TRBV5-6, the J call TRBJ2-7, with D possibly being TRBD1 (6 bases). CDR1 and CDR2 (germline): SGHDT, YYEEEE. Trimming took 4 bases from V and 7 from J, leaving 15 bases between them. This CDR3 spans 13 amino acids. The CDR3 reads CASSLNRVFEQYF. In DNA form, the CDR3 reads TGTGCCAGCAGCCTAAACAGGGTTTTTGAGCAGTACTTC.

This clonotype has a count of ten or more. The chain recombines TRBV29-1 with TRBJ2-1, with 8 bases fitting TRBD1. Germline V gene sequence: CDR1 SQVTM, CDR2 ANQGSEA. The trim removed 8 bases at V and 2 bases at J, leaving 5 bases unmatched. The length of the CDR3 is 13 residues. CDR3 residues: CSTSGGPYNEQFF. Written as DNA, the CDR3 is TGCAGCACATCAGGGGGCCCCTACAATGAGCAGTTCTTC.

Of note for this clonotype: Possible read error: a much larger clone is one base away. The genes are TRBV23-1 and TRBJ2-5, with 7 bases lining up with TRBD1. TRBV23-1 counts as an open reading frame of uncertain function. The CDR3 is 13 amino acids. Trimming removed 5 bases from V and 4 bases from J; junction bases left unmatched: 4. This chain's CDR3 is CASSTGESETQYF. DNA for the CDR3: TGCGCCAGCAGTACAGGGGAGTCAGAGACCCAGTACTTC.